The rows below give T cell receptor beta chains drawn from one sample of a study of OX40 agonist ivuxolimab in advanced cancers. Here immunoSEQ multiplex PCR was the method, and the copy in TCRdb shows in-frame clones only, minus some. The sample carries 57,000 or so clones, around 90% recorded once. The sample here was CD4+ or CD8+ T cells sorted from blood, taken in a trial of the OX40 agonist ivuxolimab. These TCRs come from an adult with an advanced solid tumor such as melanoma, head and neck, liver or kidney cancer. CDR3s include the opening cysteine and the closing phenylalanine or tryptophan. D genes are given only for firm matches. Clone sizes are given selectively: once, few, many, or a class where the clone is expanded.

j_call: TRBJ2-3
clone_size: .
v_call: TRBV7-6
d_call: .
cdr3_aa: CASSLGGSDTQYF
cdr3_nt: TGTGCCAGCAGCTTGGGGGGTTCGGATACGCAGTATTTT

j_call: TRBJ2-3
clone_size: .
v_call: TRBV11-2
d_call: .
cdr3_aa: CASRPQGTDTQYF
cdr3_nt: TGTGCCAGCAGACCCCAGGGAACAGATACGCAGTATTTT

j_call: TRBJ1-6
clone_size: .
v_call: TRBV6-6
d_call: .
cdr3_aa: CASLTWGDNSPLHF
cdr3_nt: TGTGCCAGCCTTACATGGGGCGATAATTCACCCCTCCACTTT

j_call: TRBJ1-4
clone_size: .
v_call: TRBV2
d_call: TRBD1
cdr3_aa: CAILRDRGNEKLFF
cdr3_nt: TGTGCCATCCTCCGGGACAGGGGTAATGAAAAACTGTTTTTT

j_call: TRBJ1-3
clone_size: .
v_call: TRBV19
d_call: .
cdr3_aa: CASRGSGNTIYF
cdr3_nt: TGTGCCAGTAGGGGCTCTGGAAACACCATATATTTT

j_call: TRBJ2-7
clone_size: .
v_call: TRBV15
d_call: TRBD2
cdr3_aa: CATSRGLAGASYEQYF
cdr3_nt: TGTGCCACCAGCAGAGGACTAGCGGGAGCCTCCTACGAGCAGTACTTC

j_call: TRBJ1-1
clone_size: few
v_call: TRBV10-1
d_call: .
cdr3_aa: CASRALFDTEAFF
cdr3_nt: TGCGCCAGCAGGGCTCTCTTTGACACTGAAGCTTTCTTT

j_call: TRBJ1-2
clone_size: .
v_call: TRBV29-1
d_call: .
cdr3_aa: CSVQEVGF
cdr3_nt: TGCAGCGTTCAGGAGGTTGGCTTC

j_call: TRBJ2-2
clone_size: .
v_call: TRBV5-1
d_call: .
cdr3_aa: CASSLNPPDTNTGELFF
cdr3_nt: TGCGCCAGCAGCTTGAATCCGCCGGATACGAACACCGGGGAGCTGTTTTTT

j_call: TRBJ1-6
clone_size: .
v_call: TRBV7-6
d_call: .
cdr3_aa: CASSFQTAALNSPLHF
cdr3_nt: TGTGCCAGCAGCTTTCAAACAGCTGCCCTTAATTCACCCCTCCACTTT

j_call: TRBJ2-5
clone_size: .
v_call: TRBV27
d_call: .
cdr3_aa: CASSLNRAETQYF
cdr3_nt: TGTGCCAGCAGTTTAAATAGGGCTGAGACCCAGTACTTC

j_call: TRBJ2-6
clone_size: .
v_call: TRBV6-1
d_call: .
cdr3_aa: CASSVFGQSSSGANVLTF
cdr3_nt: TGTGCCAGCAGTGTATTCGGGCAGTCAAGCTCTGGGGCCAACGTCCTGACTTTC

j_call: TRBJ2-7
clone_size: .
v_call: TRBV4-1
d_call: .
cdr3_aa: CASSQERVGDAYEQYF
cdr3_nt: TGCGCCAGCAGCCAAGAGAGGGTGGGGGATGCCTACGAGCAGTACTTC

j_call: TRBJ1-4
clone_size: .
v_call: TRBV19
d_call: .
cdr3_aa: CASSMSRVLSEKLFF
cdr3_nt: TGTGCCAGTAGTATGTCGAGGGTGTTGAGTGAAAAACTGTTTTTT

j_call: TRBJ2-2
clone_size: .
v_call: TRBV19
d_call: TRBD1
cdr3_aa: CASRIGGNTGELFF
cdr3_nt: TGTGCCAGTAGGATAGGGGGCAACACCGGGGAGCTGTTTTTT

j_call: TRBJ1-2
clone_size: .
v_call: TRBV19
d_call: .
cdr3_aa: CATLREGGLGGYTF
cdr3_nt: TGTGCCACCCTCCGCGAGGGAGGTTTAGGTGGCTACACCTTC

j_call: TRBJ2-7
clone_size: .
v_call: TRBV5-4
d_call: .
cdr3_aa: CASSLRGAHEQYF
cdr3_nt: TGTGCCAGCAGCTTGAGGGGGGCCCACGAGCAGTACTTC

j_call: TRBJ1-1
clone_size: .
v_call: TRBV5-1
d_call: .
cdr3_aa: CASSLDGMGTGAEAFF
cdr3_nt: TGCGCCAGCAGCTTGGATGGAATGGGGACCGGGGCTGAAGCTTTCTTT

j_call: TRBJ2-1
clone_size: once
v_call: TRBV10-2
d_call: .
cdr3_aa: CASRISDFLDEQFF
cdr3_nt: TGCGCCAGCAGAATTAGCGACTTTCTCGATGAGCAGTTCTTC

j_call: TRBJ2-1
clone_size: .
v_call: TRBV6-1
d_call: .
cdr3_aa: CASSHTWGALNEQFF
cdr3_nt: TGTGCCAGCAGTCATACCTGGGGAGCTTTAAATGAGCAGTTCTTC

j_call: TRBJ2-5
clone_size: once
v_call: TRBV7-9
d_call: TRBD2
cdr3_aa: CASSLDRGVGQETQYF
cdr3_nt: TGTGCCAGCAGCTTAGATCGGGGGGTCGGCCAAGAGACCCAGTACTTC

j_call: TRBJ2-3
clone_size: .
v_call: TRBV10-3
d_call: TRBD1
cdr3_aa: CAISPTGAGTDTQYF
cdr3_nt: TGTGCCATCTCCCCGACAGGGGCGGGCACAGATACGCAGTATTTT

j_call: TRBJ1-4
clone_size: .
v_call: TRBV19
d_call: .
cdr3_aa: CASSIDRIWGGGEKLFF
cdr3_nt: TGTGCCAGTAGTATAGATCGTATTTGGGGAGGCGGTGAAAAACTGTTTTTT

j_call: TRBJ1-2
clone_size: .
v_call: TRBV6-6
d_call: .
cdr3_aa: CASGGQNYGYTF
cdr3_nt: TGTGCCAGCGGGGGCCAAAACTATGGCTACACCTTC

j_call: TRBJ2-5
clone_size: .
v_call: TRBV11-2
d_call: .
cdr3_aa: CASSLGTYQETQYF
cdr3_nt: TGTGCCAGCAGCTTAGGGACGTACCAAGAGACCCAGTACTTC

j_call: TRBJ2-3
clone_size: .
v_call: TRBV7-9
d_call: TRBD2
cdr3_aa: CASSISGSADTQYF
cdr3_nt: TGTGCCAGCAGCATTAGCGGGAGCGCAGATACGCAGTATTTT

j_call: TRBJ1-1
clone_size: .
v_call: TRBV5-4
d_call: .
cdr3_aa: CASSLGRGANTEAFF
cdr3_nt: TGTGCCAGCAGCTTGGGGAGGGGGGCGAACACTGAAGCTTTCTTT

j_call: TRBJ2-3
clone_size: .
v_call: TRBV5-1
d_call: .
cdr3_aa: CASRWDQTDTQYF
cdr3_nt: TGCGCCAGCAGATGGGACCAGACAGATACGCAGTATTTT

j_call: TRBJ1-4
clone_size: .
v_call: TRBV2
d_call: .
cdr3_aa: CASSEGRGREKLFF
cdr3_nt: TGTGCCAGCAGTGAGGGACGGGGTCGGGAAAAACTGTTTTTT

j_call: TRBJ1-1
clone_size: .
v_call: TRBV7-2
d_call: .
cdr3_aa: CASSLESGRFEAFF
cdr3_nt: TGTGCCAGCAGCTTAGAGTCAGGAAGATTTGAAGCTTTCTTT

j_call: TRBJ1-1
clone_size: .
v_call: TRBV6-5
d_call: TRBD1
cdr3_aa: CASSYWGQWGGTEAFF
cdr3_nt: TGTGCCAGCAGTTACTGGGGACAGTGGGGAGGGACTGAAGCTTTCTTT

j_call: TRBJ2-3
clone_size: .
v_call: TRBV4-1
d_call: TRBD2
cdr3_aa: CASSQGLAGFTDTQYF
cdr3_nt: TGCGCCAGCAGCCAAGGATTAGCGGGATTCACAGATACGCAGTATTTT

j_call: TRBJ2-7
clone_size: .
v_call: TRBV18
d_call: .
cdr3_aa: CASSPGTVSSYEQYF
cdr3_nt: TGTGCCAGCTCACCCGGGACCGTTAGCTCCTACGAGCAGTACTTC

j_call: TRBJ1-5
clone_size: .
v_call: TRBV6-5
d_call: .
cdr3_aa: CASSGSSFNQPQHF
cdr3_nt: TGTGCCAGCAGTGGGTCCAGTTTCAATCAGCCCCAGCATTTT

j_call: TRBJ2-5
clone_size: .
v_call: TRBV11-3
d_call: TRBD1
cdr3_aa: CASSGTDLETQYF
cdr3_nt: TGTGCCAGCAGCGGGACAGACCTAGAGACCCAGTACTTC

j_call: TRBJ2-7
clone_size: .
v_call: TRBV6-5
d_call: .
cdr3_aa: CASSHAIGYEQYF
cdr3_nt: TGTGCCAGCAGTCACGCGATTGGGTACGAGCAGTACTTC

j_call: TRBJ1-4
clone_size: .
v_call: TRBV2
d_call: TRBD1
cdr3_aa: CASMGQVNEKLFF
cdr3_nt: TGTGCCAGCATGGGACAGGTCAATGAAAAACTGTTTTTT

j_call: TRBJ2-3
clone_size: .
v_call: TRBV5-1
d_call: .
cdr3_aa: CASSRGGTDTQYF
cdr3_nt: TGCGCCAGCTCTCGAGGGGGAACAGATACGCAGTATTTT

j_call: TRBJ2-1
clone_size: .
v_call: TRBV11-2
d_call: TRBD1
cdr3_aa: CASSPRTGRGGEQFF
cdr3_nt: TGTGCCAGCAGCCCCAGGACAGGGAGAGGGGGTGAGCAGTTCTTC

j_call: TRBJ2-3
clone_size: few
v_call: TRBV9
d_call: .
cdr3_aa: CASSASSVSTDTQYF
cdr3_nt: TGTGCCAGCAGCGCATCTAGCGTTAGCACAGATACGCAGTATTTT

j_call: TRBJ1-5
clone_size: .
v_call: TRBV19
d_call: .
cdr3_aa: CASSMLDPNQPQHF
cdr3_nt: TGTGCCAGTAGTATGCTGGACCCGAATCAGCCCCAGCATTTT

j_call: TRBJ1-4
clone_size: .
v_call: TRBV9
d_call: .
cdr3_aa: CASSPLTGSEKLFF
cdr3_nt: TGTGCCAGCAGCCCCTTGACAGGTAGTGAAAAACTGTTTTTT

j_call: TRBJ2-3
clone_size: .
v_call: TRBV10-1
d_call: .
cdr3_aa: CASSESLAGTQYF
cdr3_nt: TGCGCCAGCAGTGAGTCCTTGGCGGGCACGCAGTATTTT

j_call: TRBJ2-5
clone_size: .
v_call: TRBV18
d_call: TRBD1
cdr3_aa: CASSPGQGLRETQYF
cdr3_nt: TGTGCCAGCTCGCCGGGACAGGGGTTGAGGGAGACCCAGTACTTC

j_call: TRBJ2-1
clone_size: .
v_call: TRBV5-1
d_call: .
cdr3_aa: CASSRGGGSYNEQFF
cdr3_nt: TGCGCCAGCAGCCGCGGGGGCGGGAGCTACAATGAGCAGTTCTTC

j_call: TRBJ2-1
clone_size: .
v_call: TRBV9
d_call: TRBD2
cdr3_aa: CASSSRLAGGEQFF
cdr3_nt: TGTGCCAGCAGCTCGCGACTAGCGGGAGGTGAGCAGTTCTTC

j_call: TRBJ2-5
clone_size: .
v_call: TRBV2
d_call: .
cdr3_aa: CASSEAQGLYQETQYF
cdr3_nt: TGTGCCAGCAGTGAAGCACAGGGACTGTACCAAGAGACCCAGTACTTC

j_call: TRBJ1-2
clone_size: .
v_call: TRBV7-2
d_call: TRBD1
cdr3_aa: CASRPTGFVDGYTF
cdr3_nt: TGTGCCAGCAGACCGACAGGGTTCGTAGATGGCTACACCTTC

j_call: TRBJ2-1
clone_size: .
v_call: TRBV9
d_call: .
cdr3_aa: CASSVSGYEQFF
cdr3_nt: TGTGCCAGCAGCGTGAGCGGCTATGAGCAGTTCTTC

j_call: TRBJ1-5
clone_size: .
v_call: TRBV6-6
d_call: .
cdr3_aa: CASTSGRSNQPQHF
cdr3_nt: TGTGCCAGCACCTCCGGACGTAGCAATCAGCCCCAGCATTTT

j_call: TRBJ2-3
clone_size: .
v_call: TRBV30
d_call: TRBD1
cdr3_aa: CAWSTPGTGASTDTQYF
cdr3_nt: TGTGCCTGGAGTACCCCGGGGACAGGGGCTAGCACAGATACGCAGTATTTT

j_call: TRBJ1-6
clone_size: .
v_call: TRBV18
d_call: TRBD1
cdr3_aa: CASSHDRDGSNSPLHF
cdr3_nt: TGTGCCAGCTCGCATGACAGGGACGGATCTAATTCACCCCTCCACTTT

j_call: TRBJ2-5
clone_size: once
v_call: TRBV7-6
d_call: TRBD2
cdr3_aa: CASSPGLAAETQYF
cdr3_nt: TGTGCCAGCAGCCCGGGACTAGCGGCAGAGACCCAGTACTTC

j_call: TRBJ2-2
clone_size: .
v_call: TRBV7-3
d_call: .
cdr3_aa: CASSFRLAAGELFF
cdr3_nt: TGTGCCAGCAGCTTTCGGCTAGCAGCCGGGGAGCTGTTTTTT